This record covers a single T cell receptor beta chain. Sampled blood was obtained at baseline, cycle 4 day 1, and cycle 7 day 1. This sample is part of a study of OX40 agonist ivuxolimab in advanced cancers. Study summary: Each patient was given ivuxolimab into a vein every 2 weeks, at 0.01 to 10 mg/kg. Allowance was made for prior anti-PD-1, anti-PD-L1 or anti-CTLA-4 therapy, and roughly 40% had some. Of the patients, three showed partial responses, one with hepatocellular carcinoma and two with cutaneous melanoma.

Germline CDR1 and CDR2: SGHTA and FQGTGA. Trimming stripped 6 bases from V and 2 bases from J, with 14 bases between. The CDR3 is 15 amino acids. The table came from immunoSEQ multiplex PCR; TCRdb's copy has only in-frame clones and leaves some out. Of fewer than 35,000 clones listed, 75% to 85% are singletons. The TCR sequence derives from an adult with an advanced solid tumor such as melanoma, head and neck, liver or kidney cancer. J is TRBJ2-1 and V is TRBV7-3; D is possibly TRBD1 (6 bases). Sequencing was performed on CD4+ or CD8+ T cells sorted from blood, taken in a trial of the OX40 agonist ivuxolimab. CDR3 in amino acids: CASRPSGGAYNEQFF. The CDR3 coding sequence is TGTGCCAGCAGGCCTTCTGGGGGCGCCTACAATGAGCAGTTCTTC. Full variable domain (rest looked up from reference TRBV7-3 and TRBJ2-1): GAGVSQTPSNKVTEKGKYVELRCDPISGHTALYWYRQSLGQGPEFLIYFQGTGAADDSGLPNDRFFAVRPEGSVSTLKIQRTERGDSAVYLCASRPSGGAYNEQFFGPGTRLTVL.